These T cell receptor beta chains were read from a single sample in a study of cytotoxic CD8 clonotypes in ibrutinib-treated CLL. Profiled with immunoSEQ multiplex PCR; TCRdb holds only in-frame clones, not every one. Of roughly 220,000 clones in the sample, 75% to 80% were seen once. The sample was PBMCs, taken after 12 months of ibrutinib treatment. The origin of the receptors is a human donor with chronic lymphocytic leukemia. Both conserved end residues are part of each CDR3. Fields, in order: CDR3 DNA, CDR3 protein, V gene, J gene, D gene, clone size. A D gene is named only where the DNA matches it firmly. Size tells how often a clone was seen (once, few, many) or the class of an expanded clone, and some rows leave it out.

cdr3_nt: TGTGCCAGCAGCGTAGGGGTGATTACTAACTATGGCTACACCTTC; cdr3_aa: CASSVGVITNYGYTF; v_call: TRBV9; j_call: TRBJ1-2; d_call: .; clone_size: .
cdr3_nt: TGTGCCAGCAGCAAACTTAAGGGGCAGTTCTTC; cdr3_aa: CASSKLKGQFF; v_call: TRBV7-9; j_call: TRBJ2-1; d_call: .; clone_size: .
cdr3_nt: TGTGCCAGCAGTCCTGGAACGGGAAGGGCAGGGGTCTACGAGCAGTACTTC; cdr3_aa: CASSPGTGRAGVYEQYF; v_call: TRBV27; j_call: TRBJ2-7; d_call: .; clone_size: .
cdr3_nt: TGCGCCAGCAGCCAAGAAGACATTTTCGCCGGGGAGCTGTTTTTT; cdr3_aa: CASSQEDIFAGELFF; v_call: TRBV4-1; j_call: TRBJ2-2; d_call: .; clone_size: once
cdr3_nt: TGTGCCAGCAGCTTAGGCCGGGGGTTAGATACGCAGTATTTT; cdr3_aa: CASSLGRGLDTQYF; v_call: TRBV7-9; j_call: TRBJ2-3; d_call: .; clone_size: once
cdr3_nt: TGTGCCAGCTCACCGAGGAGGACTAGCGGGAGTGTTACCTCCTACGAGCAGTACTTC; cdr3_aa: CASSPRRTSGSVTSYEQYF; v_call: TRBV18; j_call: TRBJ2-7; d_call: TRBD2; clone_size: .
cdr3_nt: TGTGCCAGCTCACCTGCCGGTATGGGAAAGTATGGCTACACCTTC; cdr3_aa: CASSPAGMGKYGYTF; v_call: TRBV18; j_call: TRBJ1-2; d_call: .; clone_size: .
cdr3_nt: TGTGCCAGCAGCCAAGAGCGCCCCGGACTAGCGGGAGCCGGGGAGCAGTTCTTC; cdr3_aa: CASSQERPGLAGAGEQFF; v_call: TRBV14; j_call: TRBJ2-1; d_call: TRBD2; clone_size: .
cdr3_nt: TGTGCCAGCAGCTTGACCGGGATTATGGGGAACACCGGGGAGCTGTTTTTT; cdr3_aa: CASSLTGIMGNTGELFF; v_call: TRBV5-4; j_call: TRBJ2-2; d_call: .; clone_size: .
cdr3_nt: TGTGCCTCTACGACAGGGGTTCACTCTGGGGCCAACGTCCTGACTTTC; cdr3_aa: CASTTGVHSGANVLTF; v_call: TRBV30; j_call: TRBJ2-6; d_call: TRBD1; clone_size: .
cdr3_nt: TGTGCCAGCAGTCAGATGCCGGGACTAGAGTACGAGCAGTACTTC; cdr3_aa: CASSQMPGLEYEQYF; v_call: TRBV27; j_call: TRBJ2-7; d_call: TRBD2; clone_size: many
cdr3_nt: TGTGCCAGCAGCCAAGTTACCAGGGGGCGTTTAGAGCAGTTCTTC; cdr3_aa: CASSQVTRGRLEQFF; v_call: TRBV14; j_call: TRBJ2-1; d_call: TRBD1; clone_size: .
cdr3_nt: TGCGCCAGCAGCTTGGACACCCCGGGGGAGACCCAGTACTTC; cdr3_aa: CASSLDTPGETQYF; v_call: TRBV5-1; j_call: TRBJ2-5; d_call: .; clone_size: once
cdr3_nt: TGTGCCAGCAGTGGGGGGGCGTACGAGCAGTACTTC; cdr3_aa: CASSGGAYEQYF; v_call: TRBV2; j_call: TRBJ2-7; d_call: .; clone_size: .
cdr3_nt: TGTGCCAGCAGCGTAGTTGCTACAGGGAGCGGCGACTATGGCTACACCTTC; cdr3_aa: CASSVVATGSGDYGYTF; v_call: TRBV9; j_call: TRBJ1-2; d_call: .; clone_size: .
cdr3_nt: TGCGCCAGCAGCACCGGACAGTTAGCTGAAGCTTTCTTT; cdr3_aa: CASSTGQLAEAFF; v_call: TRBV5-1; j_call: TRBJ1-1; d_call: .; clone_size: .